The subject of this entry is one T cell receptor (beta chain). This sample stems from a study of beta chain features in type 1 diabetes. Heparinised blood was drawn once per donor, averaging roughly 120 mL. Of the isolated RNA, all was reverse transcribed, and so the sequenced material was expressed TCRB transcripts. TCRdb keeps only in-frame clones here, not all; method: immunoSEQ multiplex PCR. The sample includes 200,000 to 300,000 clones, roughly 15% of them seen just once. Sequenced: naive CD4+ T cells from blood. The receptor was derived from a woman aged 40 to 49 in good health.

The CDR3 here is CASSGGDGNTIYF. The DNA of the CDR3 is TGTGCCAGCAGCGGTGGAGACGGAAACACCATATATTTT. V gene TRBV9 combines with J gene TRBJ1-3; D call uncertain. The germline V gene has CDR1 SGDLS and CDR2 YYNGEE. The CDR3 runs to 13 residues. V was cut by 3 bases and J by 4 bases, with 8 bases left in between.